The sequence of this TCR beta chain was determined in a study of blood T cell repertoires in COVID-19. In the original processing: Reference gene primers were amplified, and this amplification served to estimate nucleated cell counts. Libraries were prepared by immunoSEQ multiplex PCR; TCRdb keeps only in-frame clonotypes and omits some of them. V, J and clone size were drawn from that table, and D and trimming were deduced from the DNA. The table lists approximately 190,000 clones, about 86% of them singletons. The sample comprised PBMCs or T cells enriched from blood (not recorded which). The clonotype comes from a woman between 40 and 50 years old in a cohort exposed to, infected with or recovered from COVID-19 (not recorded which).

CDR3 sequence: CASSDPNGEQYF. DNA of the CDR3: TGCGCCAGCAGTGACCCAAACGGCGAGCAGTACTTC. This sequence joins TRBV10-1 and TRBJ2-7; D is unclear. This CDR3 comprises 12 residues. Germline V lookup: CDR1 WNHNN, CDR2 SYGVQD (reference sequence). The V and J ends lost 3 bases and 6 bases respectively, with 9 bases between them.